A single sample gave rise to the 3 T cell receptor beta chains below, sequenced in a study of blood T cell repertoires in COVID-19. Libraries were prepared by immunoSEQ multiplex PCR; TCRdb keeps only in-frame clonotypes and omits some of them. The sample consists of more than 85,000 clones, 84% of them appearing once. Material for sequencing was peripheral blood. All receptors come from a woman aged 45 to 65 with acute or convalescent COVID-19.

J is TRBJ1-2 and V is TRBV4-1; D call uncertain. The CDR3 has 12 amino acids. Germline-derived CDR1 and CDR2 are MGHRA and YSYEKL. Trimming took 8 bases from V and 6 from J, leaving 13 bases between them. This CDR3 is CASRRAGDGYTF. The CDR3 DNA is TGCGCCAGCCGCCGGGCAGGTGATGGCTACACCTTC.

V is TRBV5-1 and J is TRBJ2-1, with 9 bases fitting TRBD1. Losses at the gene ends were 4 bases for V and 7 bases for J; bases not matched to a gene: 6. This CDR3 region has 14 residues. Germline values: CDR1 SGHRS, CDR2 YFSETQ. In DNA, the CDR3 is TGCGCCAGCAGCGGGTCACAGGGGGCAAATGAGCAGTTCTTC. Translated, it gives CASSGSQGANEQFF.

The chain is built from TRBV6-5 and TRBJ1-1, with D perhaps TRBD1 (6 bases). Germline V gene data show CDR1 as MNHEY and CDR2 as SVGAGI. V was trimmed by 7 bases and J by 10 bases, leaving 19 bases between them. The CDR3 sequence is 13 residues long. The CDR3 spells CASTPIRGMGAFF. DNA of the CDR3: TGTGCCAGCACCCCCATTAGGGGGATGGGAGCTTTCTTT.